The 10 T cell receptor beta chains reported below all come from one sample, sequenced in a study of T cells after yellow fever vaccination. TCRdb re-derived calls from the 5' RACE reads in MiXCR, one entry per CDR3 protein. The table has 300,000 to 350,000 distinct CDR3 sequences, around a tenth seen once. Source: CD4+ T cells sorted from PBMCs, taken 45 days after the yellow fever booster vaccination. All receptors derive from a man between 18 and 35 years old who received the YFV17D yellow fever vaccine.

The genes are TRBV5-6 and TRBJ2-3; maybe TRBD1 (6 bases). Germline values: CDR1 SGHDT, CDR2 YYEEEE. CDR3 size: 14 residues. Trimming cost V 4 bases and J 2 bases, with 11 bases left between them. DNA for the CDR3: TGTGCCAGCAGCACTGACAGGACCACAGATACGCAGTATTTT. Amino acid sequence: CASSTDRTTDTQYF.

This clonotype was counted only a few times. The chain is built from TRBV3-1 and TRBJ2-2; D not certain. CDR3 size: 16 residues. Germline assignment: CDR1 LGHDT and CDR2 YNNKEL (reference sequence). Between the trimmed V and J ends, which lost 4 bases and 4 bases, there was a span of 16 bases. DNA for the CDR3: TGTGCCAGCAGCCTCCGTGGGCTAGTGGGCACCGGGGAGCTGTTTTTT. This codes for CASSLRGLVGTGELFF.

V gene TRBV4-2 combines with J gene TRBJ2-2; no definite D call. This CDR3 has 15 residues. Germline CDR1 and CDR2: LGHNA and YNFKEQ. Trimming took off 1 base at V and 2 bases at J, with 8 bases between the two ends. Here the CDR3 DNA reads TGTGCCAGCAGCCAAGTTAGCTTTAACACCGGGGAGCTGTTTTTT. It translates to CASSQVSFNTGELFF.

The chain links TRBV7-2 to TRBJ2-3; 8 bases fit TRBD1. Germline V lookup: CDR1 SGHTA, CDR2 FQGNSA. This CDR3 is built from 16 residues. V was pared by 5 bases and J by 4 bases, with 11 bases of the junction left unmatched. This chain's CDR3 is CASSKRDRSLADTQYF. CDR3 sequence (DNA): TGTGCCAGCAGCAAAAGGGACAGGAGTTTAGCAGATACGCAGTATTTT.

This clonotype was seen a handful of times. V gene TRBV7-7 combines with J gene TRBJ2-7; no clear D gene. The germline V gene has CDR1 SSHAT and CDR2 FNYEAQ (reference sequence). CDR3 length: 12 amino acids. The CDR3 sequence: CASSLDVYEQYV. The CDR3 coding sequence is TGTGCTAGCAGCTTAGACGTCTACGAGCAGTACGTC.

This clonotype was counted many times. This chain links TRBV29-1 with TRBJ1-1; no clear D. Per the germline V gene, CDR1 is SQVTM and CDR2 is ANQGSEA. Trimming cost V 0 bases and J 0 bases, with 5 bases left between them. CDR3 size: 13 residues. The CDR3 reads CSVEDGVNTEAFF. In DNA, the CDR3 is TGCAGCGTTGAAGATGGCGTGAACACTGAAGCTTTCTTT. Complete variable domain (other parts from reference TRBV29-1 and TRBJ1-1): SAVISQKPSRDICQRGTSLTIQCQVDSQVTMMFWYRQQPGQSLTLIATANQGSEATYESGFVIDKFPISRPNLTFSTLTVSNMSPEDSSIYLCSVEDGVNTEAFFGQGTRLTVV.

The chain couples TRBV6-2 or TRBV6-3 to TRBJ2-1; 9 bases map to TRBD2. Trimming at V came to 6 bases and at J to 5 bases, leaving 11 bases not matched to a gene. The V gene's germline CDR1 is MNHEY and CDR2 SVGEGT. The CDR3 extends over 16 amino acids. DNA for the CDR3: TGTGCCAGCAGGGGCTCAAGCGGGGGGCGCAACAATGAGCAGTTCTTC. This gives the protein CASRGSSGGRNNEQFF.

This clonotype was detected a few times. This chain connects TRBV10-3 to TRBJ2-5, with D possibly matching TRBD2 (6 bases). V dropped 5 bases and J dropped 6 bases, with 19 bases sitting between them. This CDR3 has 15 amino acids. Germline loops: CDR1 ENHRY, CDR2 SYGVKD. The CDR3 sequence: CAISNLGTVVKTQYF. DNA of the CDR3: TGTGCCATCAGTAACCTCGGGACTGTCGTAAAGACCCAGTACTTC.

This clonotype was found a few times. The chain employs TRBV20-1 and TRBJ2-5; D unresolved. The CDR3 is 12 amino acids. The ends were cut back, 3 bases at V and 7 bases at J, with 12 bases in the middle. The V gene's germline CDR1 is DFQATT and CDR2 SNEGSKA (reference sequence). CDR3: CSASLRERTQYF. CDR3 in DNA: TGCAGTGCTAGTCTCCGCGAGAGGACCCAGTACTTC.

The chain joins TRBV7-2 to TRBJ2-5, with 9 bases fitting TRBD2. Germline V lookup: CDR1 SGHTA, CDR2 FQGNSA. The CDR3 contains 14 residues. V lost 4 bases to trimming and J lost 1 base; unmatched junction nucleotides: 1. CDR3 in DNA: TGTGCCAGCAGCTGGGGACTAGCCCAAGAGACCCAGTACTTC. Encoded protein: CASSWGLAQETQYF.